A single sample is the source of the 25 T cell receptor beta chains below, sequenced in a study of OX40 agonist ivuxolimab in advanced cancers. Libraries were prepared by immunoSEQ multiplex PCR; TCRdb keeps only in-frame clonotypes and omits some of them. This sample has roughly 100,000 clones, with about nine tenths found just once. The sequences come from CD4+ or CD8+ T cells sorted from blood, collected in a trial of the OX40 agonist ivuxolimab. These receptors came from an adult with an advanced solid tumor such as melanoma, head and neck, liver or kidney cancer.

The chain combines TRBV5-6 with TRBJ2-7; 7 bases fit TRBD2. Trimming cost V 4 bases and J 2 bases; bases outside gene matches: 6. The CDR3 length is 14 residues. The germline gives CDR1 SGHDT, CDR2 YYEEEE. The CDR3 loop reads CASSVYGGTYEQYF. The CDR3 DNA is TGTGCCAGCAGCGTCTACGGGGGGACCTACGAGCAGTACTTC.

The chain uses TRBV4-1 and TRBJ1-1; D is unclear. This CDR3 spans 12 amino acids. V was pared by 0 bases and J by 8 bases, with 7 bases between. Per the germline V gene, CDR1 is MGHRA and CDR2 is YSYEKL. CDR3 protein: CASSQDGAEAFF. In DNA form, the CDR3 reads TGCGCCAGCAGCCAAGATGGCGCGGAAGCTTTCTTT.

The chain links TRBV6-5 to TRBJ2-7; 8 bases map to TRBD1. Germline CDR1 and CDR2: MNHEY and SVGAGI. V was pared by 2 bases and J by 3 bases, with 3 bases of the junction left unmatched. The CDR3 spans 14 residues. This CDR3 is CASSYGTGLYEQYF. DNA for the CDR3: TGTGCCAGCAGTTACGGGACAGGCCTCTACGAGCAGTACTTC.

J is TRBJ2-2 and V is TRBV6-1; D is unresolved. The CDR3 is 16 residues long. The germline CDR1 and CDR2 sequences are MNHNS and SASEGT. Between the trimmed V and J ends, which lost 2 bases and 8 bases, there was a span of 18 bases. CDR3 loop: CASSEPGSRRVGELFF. Written as DNA, the CDR3 is TGTGCCAGCAGTGAACCGGGCTCTAGAAGAGTGGGGGAGCTGTTTTTT.

V and J are TRBV5-6 and TRBJ2-3; D unclear. The V end was cut by 2 bases, the J end by 2 bases, with 6 bases between. CDR3 length: 13 residues. Germline V lookup: CDR1 SGHDT, CDR2 YYEEEE. The CDR3 nucleotides are TGTGCCAGCAGCTTCTGGGACACAGATACGCAGTATTTT. Amino acid sequence: CASSFWDTDTQYF.

V and J are TRBV10-3 and TRBJ2-3; 8 positions agree with TRBD1. This CDR3 has 17 amino acids. The germline gives CDR1 ENHRY, CDR2 SYGVKD. Trimming removed 4 bases from V and 0 bases from J; junction bases left unmatched: 9. CDR3 sequence (DNA): TGTGCCATCAGTGGGGGCCCGGGACAGGCAAGCACAGATACGCAGTATTTT. The encoded protein is CAISGGPGQASTDTQYF.

CDR3 sequence reads: CASSEPSRAPLTYEQYF. For the CDR3, the DNA is TGTGCCAGCAGCGAACCAAGCAGGGCCCCTCTTACCTACGAGCAGTACTTC. V gene TRBV5-6 combines with J gene TRBJ2-7; a weak D match, TRBD1 (5 bases). CDR3 length: 17 residues. In germline, CDR1 is SGHDT, CDR2 YYEEEE. V lost 4 bases and J lost 2, with 22 bases in between.

The chain uses TRBV6-5 and TRBJ2-7; 9 nucleotides line up with TRBD1. This CDR3 contains 15 residues. Trimming at V came to 6 bases and at J to 6 bases, leaving 12 bases not matched to a gene. CDR1 and CDR2 (germline): MNHEY, SVGAGI. The DNA for the CDR3 is TGTGCCAGCAGACCGACGGGACAGGGAGGAGGCGAGCAGTACTTC. Translating it yields CASRPTGQGGGEQYF.

This chain connects TRBV28 to TRBJ2-7; D not certain. Trimming shortened V by 8 bases and J by 8 bases, and 16 bases separated the two germline ends. Germline CDR1 MDHEN, CDR2 SYDVKM. The CDR3 consists of 12 residues. The CDR3 region has the DNA TGTGCCAGCCTTTCCCCGTCGGGCAAGCAGTACTTC. This sequence encodes CASLSPSGKQYF. The complete variable domain, with remaining parts taken from reference TRBV28 and TRBJ2-7, reads DVKVTQSSRYLVKRTGEKVFLECVQDMDHENMFWYRQDPGLGLRLIYFSYDVKMKEKGDIPEGYSVSREKKERFSLILESASTNQTSMYLCASLSPSGKQYFGPGTRLTVT.

This CDR3 reads CASSSSPVYGYTF. CDR3 coding DNA: TGTGCCAGCAGTTCCTCTCCAGTCTATGGCTACACCTTC. The rearrangement joins TRBV6-6 to TRBJ1-2; D gene ambiguous. Trimming cost V 4 bases and J 4 bases, with 10 bases left between them. Germline-derived CDR1 and CDR2 are MNHNY and SVGAGI (reference sequence). The CDR3 loop spans 13 amino acids.

In its sample, this clone was seen a few times. This chain links TRBV27 with TRBJ1-1, with 7 bases that match TRBD1. CDR3 length: 13 amino acids. Per the germline V gene, CDR1 is MNHEY and CDR2 is SMNVEV (reference sequence). V shed 6 bases and J 5 bases; nucleotides not matched to a gene: 6. The DNA for the CDR3 is TGTGCCAGCAGCCTACAGGGGTTGACTGAAGCTTTCTTT. This sequence encodes CASSLQGLTEAFF.

The chain employs TRBV6-6 and TRBJ2-7; D gene uncertain. The V end was cut by 4 bases, the J end by 5 bases, with 18 bases between. The CDR3 has 15 amino acids. CDR1 MNHNY and CDR2 SVGAGI come from the germline V gene (reference sequence). The chain's CDR3 is CASSFGPLPINEQYF. The CDR3 nucleotides read TGTGCCAGCAGTTTTGGCCCCCTGCCCATAAACGAGCAGTACTTC.

For the CDR3, the DNA is TGTGCCGGTACCGGGACACCGCGATCCCCCTACGAGCAGTACTTC. It yields the protein CAGTGTPRSPYEQYF. The chain combines TRBV6-1 with TRBJ2-7, with a weak D call TRBD1 (6 bases). The CDR3 is 15 amino acids. Per the germline V gene, CDR1 is MNHNS and CDR2 is SASEGT. V gave up 11 bases and J gave up 2 bases, with 22 bases separating them.

V usage is TRBV19 and J usage is TRBJ2-1, with D tentatively TRBD2 (7 bases). V was clipped by 6 bases and J by 0 bases, with 12 bases between them. The CDR3 runs 15 residues. The germline V gene has CDR1 LNHDA and CDR2 SQIVND (reference sequence). For the CDR3, the DNA is TGTGCCAGTAGCCGGGGGGCTAGCTCCTACAATGAGCAGTTCTTC. This gives the protein CASSRGASSYNEQFF.

V and J are TRBV6-1 and TRBJ2-7; D might be TRBD1 or TRBD2, each matching 7 bases. The CDR3 has 14 amino acids. V lost 3 bases to trimming and J lost 7 bases, with 16 bases between them. CDR1 and CDR2 from the germline V gene are MNHNS and SASEGT. The CDR3 nucleotides are TGTGCCAGCAGTGACAGACTCAGGGGGGGGGAGCAGTACTTC. The encoded protein is CASSDRLRGGEQYF.

V usage is TRBV7-6 and J usage is TRBJ1-3, with D uncertain. Germline CDR1 reads SGHVS; CDR2 reads FNYEAQ. Trimming took off 4 bases at V and 0 bases at J, with 16 bases between the two ends. The CDR3 extends over 17 amino acids. The CDR3 protein is CASSSLTRSTSGNTIYF. Written as DNA, the CDR3 is TGTGCCAGCAGCTCGTTGACAAGGTCGACCTCTGGAAACACCATATATTTT.

The chain joins TRBV19 to TRBJ2-1, with 9 bases lining up with TRBD2. CDR1 is LNHDA and CDR2 is SQIVND in the germline V gene (reference sequence). With 5 bases clipped from V and 4 bases from J, the junction kept 9 bases outside the gene matches. The length of the CDR3 is 16 residues. CDR3 amino acids: CASSLWKAGGYNEQFF. For the CDR3, the DNA is TGTGCCAGTAGTCTATGGAAAGCGGGGGGTTACAATGAGCAGTTCTTC. The variable domain in full, completed from reference TRBV19 and TRBJ2-1, reads DGGITQSPKYLFRKEGQNVTLSCEQNLNHDAMYWYRQDPGQGLRLIYYSQIVNDFQKGDIAEGYSVSREKKESFPLTVTSAQKNPTAFYLCASSLWKAGGYNEQFFGPGTRLTVL.

This chain connects TRBV7-2 to TRBJ2-6; tentatively, D is TRBD1 or TRBD2 (6 bases each). The V end was cut by 1 base, the J end by 3 bases, with 10 bases between. CDR1 is SGHTA and CDR2 is FQGNSA in the germline V gene. The CDR3 loop spans 16 amino acids. The CDR3 reads CASSLGGANGANVLTF. In nucleotides, the CDR3 is TGTGCCAGCAGCTTAGGGGGGGCTAATGGGGCCAACGTCCTGACTTTC. Using reference TRBV7-2 and TRBJ2-6 for the parts outside the CDR3, the full variable domain is GAGVSQSPSNKVTEKGKDVELRCDPISGHTALYWYRQSLGQGLEFLIYFQGNSAPDKSGLPSDRFSAERTGGSVSTLTIQRTQQEDSAVYLCASSLGGANGANVLTFGAGSRLTVL.

The chain combines TRBV6-1 with TRBJ2-7; D might be TRBD1 (6 bases). The CDR3 spans 11 residues. In germline, CDR1 is MNHNS, CDR2 SASEGT. V lost 6 bases and J 4 bases, leaving 7 bases between the germline ends. CDR3 sequence: CASSDRYEQYF. CDR3 DNA: TGTGCCAGCAGCGACAGGTACGAGCAGTACTTC.

The chain joins TRBV25-1 to TRBJ2-5; D gene uncertain. Trimming left V 7 bases short and J 5 bases short, with 11 bases between. Germline V gene sequence: CDR1 MGHDK, CDR2 SYGVNS. CDR3 length: 12 amino acids. In DNA, the CDR3 is TGTGCCAGCAACGGAGTCTCGGAGACCCAGTACTTC. The encoded protein is CASNGVSETQYF. Full variable domain (remainder filled in from reference TRBV25-1 and TRBJ2-5): EADIYQTPRYLVIGTGKKITLECSQTMGHDKMYWYQQDPGMELHLIHYSYGVNSTEKGDLSSESTVSRIRTEHFPLTLESARPSHTSQYLCASNGVSETQYFGPGTRLLVL.

The chain has TRBV5-7 and TRBJ2-2; D is perhaps TRBD1 or TRBD2 (6 bases each). TRBV5-7 carries the ORF label, with uncertain function. The length of the CDR3 is 15 residues. Trimming stripped 2 bases from V and 0 bases from J, with 8 bases between. CDR3 in DNA: TGTGCCAGCAGCTTTGGGGGGCCGAACACCGGGGAGCTGTTTTTT. This sequence encodes CASSFGGPNTGELFF.

This clone showed up just once. The genes are TRBV5-4 and TRBJ1-2; D is unresolved. Trimming took 4 bases from V and 4 from J, leaving 11 bases between them. Looked up from germline, CDR1 is SGHNT and CDR2 is YYREEE (reference sequence). The CDR3 runs to 13 residues. This chain's CDR3 is CASSLPLGYGYTF. The CDR3 nucleotides read TGTGCCAGCAGCCTGCCCCTCGGCTATGGCTACACCTTC.

This clone was detected only once. The chain carries TRBV19 and TRBJ1-3; 7 nucleotides line up with TRBD1. The CDR3 is 13 residues long. Germline assignment: CDR1 LNHDA and CDR2 SQIVND (reference sequence). The trim removed 7 bases at V and 4 bases at J, leaving 4 bases unmatched. The CDR3 sequence: CASNRDRGNTIYF. CDR3 sequence (DNA): TGTGCCAGTAATCGGGACAGAGGAAACACCATATATTTT.

In its sample, this clone was seen once. This sequence joins TRBV5-4 and TRBJ2-5; D gene unclear. The CDR3 has 13 amino acids. Germline assignment: CDR1 SGHNT and CDR2 YYREEE (reference sequence). V was shortened by 0 bases and J by 8 bases, with 11 bases between the two germline ends. CDR3 sequence reads: CASSLDGPPTQYF. The CDR3 DNA sequence: TGTGCCAGCAGCTTGGACGGCCCCCCTACCCAGTACTTC.

The J gene is TRBJ2-1, the V gene TRBV7-3, with D perhaps matching TRBD1 or TRBD2 (5 bases each). Germline CDR1 SGHTA, CDR2 FQGTGA. V was trimmed by 5 bases and J by 7 bases, leaving 12 bases between them. The length of the CDR3 is 13 residues. CDR3 nucleotides: TGTGCCAGCAGCGCCCGGGACGGGAATGAGCAGTTCTTC. As protein: CASSARDGNEQFF.